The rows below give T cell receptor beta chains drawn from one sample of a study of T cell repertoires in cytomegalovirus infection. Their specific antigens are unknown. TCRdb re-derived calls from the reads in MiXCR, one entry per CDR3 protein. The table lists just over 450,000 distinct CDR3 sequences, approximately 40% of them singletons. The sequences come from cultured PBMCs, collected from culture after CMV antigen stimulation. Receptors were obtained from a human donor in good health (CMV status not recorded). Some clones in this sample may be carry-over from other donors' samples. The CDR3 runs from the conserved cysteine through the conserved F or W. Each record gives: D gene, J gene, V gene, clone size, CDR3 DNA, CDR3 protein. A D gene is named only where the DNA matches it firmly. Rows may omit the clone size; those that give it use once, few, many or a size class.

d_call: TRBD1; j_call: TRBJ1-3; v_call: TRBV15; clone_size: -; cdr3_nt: TGTGCCACCAGCAGGGACAGGGGGTTCGGAAACACCATATATTTT; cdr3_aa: CATSRDRGFGNTIYF
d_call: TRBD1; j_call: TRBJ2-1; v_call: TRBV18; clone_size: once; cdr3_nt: TGTGCCAGCTCACCGACCAGGGGGCATCTCAATGAGCAGTTCTTC; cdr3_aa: CASSPTRGHLNEQFF
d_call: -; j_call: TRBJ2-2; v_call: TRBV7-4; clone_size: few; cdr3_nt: TGTGCCAGACTACGTGCCGGGGAGCTGTTTTTT; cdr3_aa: CARLRAGELFF
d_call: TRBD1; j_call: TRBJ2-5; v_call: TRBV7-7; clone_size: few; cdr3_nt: TGTGCCAGCAGCTCAAGACAGGGAATCCAAGAGACCCAGTACTTC; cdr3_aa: CASSSRQGIQETQYF
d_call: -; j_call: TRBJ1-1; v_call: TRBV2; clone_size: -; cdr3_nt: TGTGCCAGCAGTGAAATGAGGGGTACTGAAGCTTTCTTT; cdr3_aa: CASSEMRGTEAFF
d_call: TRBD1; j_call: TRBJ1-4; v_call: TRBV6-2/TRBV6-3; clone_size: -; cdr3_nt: TGTGCCAGCAGACCAGGGGGTCCTAATGAAAAACTGTTTTTT; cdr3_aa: CASRPGGPNEKLFF
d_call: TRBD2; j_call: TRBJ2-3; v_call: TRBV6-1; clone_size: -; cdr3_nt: TGTGCCAGCAGCCCTCGGCGGGGGGCCCCGTCGGGTACGCAGTATTTT; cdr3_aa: CASSPRRGAPSGTQYF
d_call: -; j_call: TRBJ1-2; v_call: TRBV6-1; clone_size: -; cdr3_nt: TGTGCCAGCAGTGATCCCCTTGGACTAGAGGGCTACACCTTC; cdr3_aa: CASSDPLGLEGYTF
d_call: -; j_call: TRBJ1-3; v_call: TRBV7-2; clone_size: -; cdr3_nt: TGTGCCAGCAGCTTAGAGGGTTATCGCTCTGGAAACACCATATATTTT; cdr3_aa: CASSLEGYRSGNTIYF
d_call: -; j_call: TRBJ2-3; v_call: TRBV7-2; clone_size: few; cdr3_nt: TGTGCCAGCAGCTTACAGGGATCGGATACGCAGTATTTT; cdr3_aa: CASSLQGSDTQYF
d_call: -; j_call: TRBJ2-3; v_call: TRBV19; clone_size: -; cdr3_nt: TGTGCCAGTAGTATGAGCCAAACTAGCACAGATACGCAGTATTTT; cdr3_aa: CASSMSQTSTDTQYF
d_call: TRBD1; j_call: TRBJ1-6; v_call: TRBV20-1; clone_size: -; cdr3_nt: TGCAGTATAACCCGGGGGACAGGGGAAAATTCACCCCTCCACTTT; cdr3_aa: CSITRGTGENSPLHF